The sequence of this TCR beta chain was determined in a study of shared clonotypes between healthy human individuals. Here immunoSEQ multiplex PCR was the method, and the copy in TCRdb shows in-frame clones only, minus some. The table records under 600,000 clones, roughly 98% of them present only once. As defined, naive CD8 cells were CD45RO-negative and positively selected for CCR7, with terminally differentiated effector memory CD45RA+ cells excluded. Donors comprised healthy HIV-negative adults lacking recent acute infections or vaccinations. The ends lost 0 bases at V and 4 bases at J; junction bases unmatched: 9. The CDR3 extends over 17 amino acids. In germline, CDR1 is SGHDN, CDR2 FVKESK.

This clonotype originated in a man aged 25-45 years in good health. V usage is TRBV14 and J usage is TRBJ2-1, with TRBD1 matching over 7 bases. The sample consisted of naive CD8+ T cells sorted from blood. CDR3 nucleotides: TGTGCCAGCAGCCAAGACCGGCCTGGGACAGCTTACAATGAGCAGTTCTTC. This translates into CASSQDRPGTAYNEQFF.